Reported below is one T cell receptor (beta chain). Its antigen is currently unknown. Germline CDR1 reads GTSNPN; CDR2 reads SVGIG (reference sequence). This CDR3 is built from 13 residues. These data belong to a study of cytomegalovirus exposure and HLA in healthy donors. Whole-study findings and limits: CMV serostatus was the only immune exposure information that was available. Further analysis was carried out later, and it showed several of the most significant clusters appearing linked to common viral pathogens. Researchers left out some V segments, among them TRBV6-2 and TRBV6-3, as indistinguishable.

Primers: 60 Vbeta forward and 13 Jbeta reverse. TCRdb's table, derived via immunoSEQ multiplex PCR, lists solely in-frame clones and lacks some. The sample shows 35,000 to 45,000 clones, roughly 47% of them seen only once. The sequencing input was PBMCs. J is TRBJ1-1 and V is TRBV30, with a weak D call TRBD1 (6 bases). The receptor was isolated from a human donor in good health. The CDR3 DNA follows: TGTGCATCGACAGGACAAGGAAGCGCTGAAGCTTTCTTT. Residues: CASTGQGSAEAFF.